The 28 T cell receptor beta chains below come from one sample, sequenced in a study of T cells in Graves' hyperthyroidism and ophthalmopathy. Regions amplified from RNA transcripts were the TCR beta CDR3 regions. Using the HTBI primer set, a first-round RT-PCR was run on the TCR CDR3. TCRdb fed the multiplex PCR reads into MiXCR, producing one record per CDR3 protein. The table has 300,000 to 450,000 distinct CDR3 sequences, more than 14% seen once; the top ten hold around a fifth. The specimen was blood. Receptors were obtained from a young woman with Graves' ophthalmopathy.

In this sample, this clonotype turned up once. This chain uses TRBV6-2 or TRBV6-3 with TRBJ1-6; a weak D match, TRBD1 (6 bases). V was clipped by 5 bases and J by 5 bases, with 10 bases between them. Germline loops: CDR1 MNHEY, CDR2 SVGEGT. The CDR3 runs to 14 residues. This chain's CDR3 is CASSATGDNSPLHF. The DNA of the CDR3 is TGTGCCAGCAGTGCGACAGGCGATAATTCACCCCTCCACTTT.

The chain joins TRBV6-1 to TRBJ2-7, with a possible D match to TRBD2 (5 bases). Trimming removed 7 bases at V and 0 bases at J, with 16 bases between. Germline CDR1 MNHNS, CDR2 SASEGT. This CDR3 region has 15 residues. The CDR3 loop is CASTVGLLISYEQYF. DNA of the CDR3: TGTGCCAGCACGGTTGGACTGTTGATCTCCTACGAGCAGTACTTC.

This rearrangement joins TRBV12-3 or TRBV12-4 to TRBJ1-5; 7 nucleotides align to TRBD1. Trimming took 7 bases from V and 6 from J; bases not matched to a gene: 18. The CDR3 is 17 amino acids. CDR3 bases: TGTGCCAGCAACTACAGGGGATTGAGGCAAAATAGTCAGCCCCAGCATTTT. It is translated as CASNYRGLRQNSQPQHF.

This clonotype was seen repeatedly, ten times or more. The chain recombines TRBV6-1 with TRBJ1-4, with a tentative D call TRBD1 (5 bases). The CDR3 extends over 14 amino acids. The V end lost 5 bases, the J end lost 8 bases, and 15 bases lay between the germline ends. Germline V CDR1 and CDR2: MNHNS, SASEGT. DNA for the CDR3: TGTGCCAGCAGTTTTTGGGGGGAGCGGGAAAAACTGTTTTTT. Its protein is CASSFWGEREKLFF.

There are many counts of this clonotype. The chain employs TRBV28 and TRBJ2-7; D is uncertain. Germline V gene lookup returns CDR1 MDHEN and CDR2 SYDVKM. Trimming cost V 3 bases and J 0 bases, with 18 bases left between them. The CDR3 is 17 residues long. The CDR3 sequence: CASSFHLHRPNSYEQYF. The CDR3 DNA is TGTGCCAGCAGTTTTCACCTACACCGCCCGAACTCCTACGAGCAGTACTTC.

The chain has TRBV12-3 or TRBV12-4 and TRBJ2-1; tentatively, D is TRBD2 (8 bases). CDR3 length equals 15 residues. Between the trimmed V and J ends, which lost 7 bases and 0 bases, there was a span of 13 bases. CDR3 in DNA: TGTGCCAGCATCAGGGGGACTAGCTCCTACAATGAGCAGTTCTTC. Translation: CASIRGTSSYNEQFF.

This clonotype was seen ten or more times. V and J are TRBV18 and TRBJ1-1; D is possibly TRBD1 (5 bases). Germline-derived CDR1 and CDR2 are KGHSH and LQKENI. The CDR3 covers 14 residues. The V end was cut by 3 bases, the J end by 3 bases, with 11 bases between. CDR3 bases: TGTGCCAGCTCACCGGCCGGGACCGACACTGAAGCTTTCTTT. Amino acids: CASSPAGTDTEAFF.

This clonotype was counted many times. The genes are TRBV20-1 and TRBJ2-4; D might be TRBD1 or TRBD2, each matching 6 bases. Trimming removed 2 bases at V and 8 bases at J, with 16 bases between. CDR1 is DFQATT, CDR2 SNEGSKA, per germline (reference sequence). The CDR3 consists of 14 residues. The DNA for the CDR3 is TGCAGTGCTAGACCCGGGGGCAACGGGCACATTCAGTACTTC. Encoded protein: CSARPGGNGHIQYF.

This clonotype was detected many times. Written as DNA, the CDR3 is TGTGCCAGCAGCTCCCTTCGGGATAAGCTCCAAGAGACCCAGTACTTC. Protein: CASSSLRDKLQETQYF. The rearrangement links TRBV11-2 to TRBJ2-5; a possible D gene is TRBD2 (5 bases). Trimming stripped 4 bases from V and 1 base from J, with 16 bases between. Germline CDR1 is SGHAT and CDR2 is FQNNGV. CDR3 length equals 16 residues.

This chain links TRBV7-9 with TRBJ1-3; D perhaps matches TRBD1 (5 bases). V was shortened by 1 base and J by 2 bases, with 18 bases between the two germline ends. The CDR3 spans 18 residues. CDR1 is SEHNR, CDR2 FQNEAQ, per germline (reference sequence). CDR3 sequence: CASSLGLIWGSAGNTIYF. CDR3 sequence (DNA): TGTGCCAGCAGCTTAGGTTTGATTTGGGGGTCCGCTGGAAACACCATATATTTT.

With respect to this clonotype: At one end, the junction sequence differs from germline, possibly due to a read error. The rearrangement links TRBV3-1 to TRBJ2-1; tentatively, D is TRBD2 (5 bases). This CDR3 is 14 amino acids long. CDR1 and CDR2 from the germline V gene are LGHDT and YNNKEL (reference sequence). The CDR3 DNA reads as TGTGCCAGCAGCCCAAGAGGGAGAGGGAATGGGCAGTTCTTC. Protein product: CASSPRGRGNGQFF.

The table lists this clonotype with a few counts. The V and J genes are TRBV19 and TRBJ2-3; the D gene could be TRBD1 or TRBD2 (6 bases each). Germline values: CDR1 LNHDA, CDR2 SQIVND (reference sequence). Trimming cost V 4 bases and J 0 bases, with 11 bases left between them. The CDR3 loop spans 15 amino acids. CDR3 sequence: CASSKGGQSTDTQYF. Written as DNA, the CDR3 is TGTGCCAGTAGTAAGGGGGGCCAGAGCACAGATACGCAGTATTTT. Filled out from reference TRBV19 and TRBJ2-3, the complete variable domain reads DGGITQSPKYLFRKEGQNVTLSCEQNLNHDAMYWYRQDPGQGLRLIYYSQIVNDFQKGDIAEGYSVSREKKESFPLTVTSAQKNPTAFYLCASSKGGQSTDTQYFGPGTRLTVL.

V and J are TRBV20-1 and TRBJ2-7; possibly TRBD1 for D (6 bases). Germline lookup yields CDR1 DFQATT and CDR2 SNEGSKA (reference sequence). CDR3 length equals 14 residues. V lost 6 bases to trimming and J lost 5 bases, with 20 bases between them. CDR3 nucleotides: TGCAGTGCCGAAACAGGGAAGGGGTCTGACGAGCAGTACTTC. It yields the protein CSAETGKGSDEQYF.

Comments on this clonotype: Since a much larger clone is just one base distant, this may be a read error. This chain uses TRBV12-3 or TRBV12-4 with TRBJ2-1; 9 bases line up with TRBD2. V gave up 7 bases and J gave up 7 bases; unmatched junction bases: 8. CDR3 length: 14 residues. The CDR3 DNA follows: TGTGCCAGCATCGTTAGCGGGGGATTAAATGAGCAGTTCTTC. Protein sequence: CASIVSGGLNEQFF.

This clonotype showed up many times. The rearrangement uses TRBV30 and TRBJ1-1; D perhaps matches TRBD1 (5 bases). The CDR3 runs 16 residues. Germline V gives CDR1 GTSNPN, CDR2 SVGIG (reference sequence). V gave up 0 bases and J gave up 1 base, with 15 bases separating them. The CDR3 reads CAWSVWGDLKNTEAFF. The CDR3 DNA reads TGTGCCTGGAGTGTGTGGGGCGACTTAAAGAACACTGAAGCTTTCTTT.

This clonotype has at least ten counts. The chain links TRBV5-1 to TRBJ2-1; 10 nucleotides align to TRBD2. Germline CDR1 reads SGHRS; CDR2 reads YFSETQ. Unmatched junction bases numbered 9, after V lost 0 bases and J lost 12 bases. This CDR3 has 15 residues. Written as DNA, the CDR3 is TGCGCCAGCAGCTTGGAGTTAGCGGGGGGCCCCGGGCAGTTCTTC. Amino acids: CASSLELAGGPGQFF.

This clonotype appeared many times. The CDR3, as DNA: TGTGCCAGCAGCTTAACAACAGGGAGATACGAGCAGTACTTC. It encodes CASSLTTGRYEQYF. This chain links TRBV11-2 with TRBJ2-7; TRBD1 might be the D (6 bases). The CDR3 runs to 14 residues. Germline assignment: CDR1 SGHAT and CDR2 FQNNGV. Trimming took off 2 bases at V and 4 bases at J, with 12 bases between the two ends. Variable domain in full (rest from reference TRBV11-2 and TRBJ2-7): EAGVAQSPRYKIIEKRQSVAFWCNPISGHATLYWYQQILGQGPKLLIQFQNNGVVDDSQLPKDRFSAERLKGVDSTLKIQPAKLEDSAVYLCASSLTTGRYEQYFGPGTRLTVT.

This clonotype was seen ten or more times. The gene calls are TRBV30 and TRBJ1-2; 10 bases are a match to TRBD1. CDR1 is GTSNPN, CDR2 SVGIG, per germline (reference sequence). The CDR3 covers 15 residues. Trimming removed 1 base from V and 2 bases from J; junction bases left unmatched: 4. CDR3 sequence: CAWSATGGYNYGYTF. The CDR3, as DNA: TGTGCCTGGAGTGCGACAGGGGGCTACAACTATGGCTACACCTTC.

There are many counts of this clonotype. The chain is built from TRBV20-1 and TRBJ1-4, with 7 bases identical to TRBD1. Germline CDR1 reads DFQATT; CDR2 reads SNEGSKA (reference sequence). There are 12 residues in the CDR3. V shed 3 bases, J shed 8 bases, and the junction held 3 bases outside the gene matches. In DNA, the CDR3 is TGCAGTGCTAGGACAGGGCACGAAAAACTGTTTTTT. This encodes CSARTGHEKLFF.

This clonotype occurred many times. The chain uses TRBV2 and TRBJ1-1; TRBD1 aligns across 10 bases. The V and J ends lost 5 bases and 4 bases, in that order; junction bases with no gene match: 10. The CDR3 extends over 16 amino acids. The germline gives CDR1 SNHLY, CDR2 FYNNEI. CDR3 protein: CASSLGQGGWGTEAFF. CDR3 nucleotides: TGTGCCAGCAGTTTAGGACAGGGGGGCTGGGGCACTGAAGCTTTCTTT.

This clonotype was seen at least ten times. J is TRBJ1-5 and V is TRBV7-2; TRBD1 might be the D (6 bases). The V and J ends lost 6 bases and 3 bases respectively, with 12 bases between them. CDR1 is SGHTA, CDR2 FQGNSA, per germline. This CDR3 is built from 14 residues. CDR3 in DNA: TGTGCCAGCAGTACCGGACAGTTCAATCAGCCCCAGCATTTT. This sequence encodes CASSTGQFNQPQHF.

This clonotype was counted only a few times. Here the CDR3 DNA reads TGTGCCAGTAGTATCCGGGACAGGGTAAACAATGAGCAGTTCTTC. Amino acid sequence: CASSIRDRVNNEQFF. This chain connects TRBV19 to TRBJ2-1; 9 bases are a match to TRBD1. The CDR3 totals 15 residues. V shed 3 bases and J 5 bases; nucleotides not matched to a gene: 5. Germline-derived CDR1 and CDR2 are LNHDA and SQIVND (reference sequence). The entire variable domain, with the rest obtained from reference TRBV19 and TRBJ2-1, is as follows: DGGITQSPKYLFRKEGQNVTLSCEQNLNHDAMYWYRQDPGQGLRLIYYSQIVNDFQKGDIAEGYSVSREKKESFPLTVTSAQKNPTAFYLCASSIRDRVNNEQFFGPGTRLTVL.

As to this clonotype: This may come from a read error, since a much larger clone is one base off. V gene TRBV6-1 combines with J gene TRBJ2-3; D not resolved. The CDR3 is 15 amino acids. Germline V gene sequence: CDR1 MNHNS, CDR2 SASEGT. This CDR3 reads CAGSEVLADTDTQYF. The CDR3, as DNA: TGTGCCGGCAGTGAAGTCTTGGCGGACACAGATACGCAGTATTTT.

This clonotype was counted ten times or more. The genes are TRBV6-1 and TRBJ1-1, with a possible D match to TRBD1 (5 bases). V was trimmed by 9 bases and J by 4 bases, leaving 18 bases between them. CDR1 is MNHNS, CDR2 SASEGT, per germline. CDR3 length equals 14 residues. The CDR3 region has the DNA TGTGCCAGTGGGGGACGGCCCCTAACCACTGAAGCTTTCTTT. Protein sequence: CASGGRPLTTEAFF.

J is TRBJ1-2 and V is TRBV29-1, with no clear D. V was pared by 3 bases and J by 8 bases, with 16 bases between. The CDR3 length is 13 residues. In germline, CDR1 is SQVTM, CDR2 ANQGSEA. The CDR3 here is CSVESVVENGYTF. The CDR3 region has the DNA TGCAGCGTTGAGTCGGTAGTAGAGAACGGCTACACCTTC.

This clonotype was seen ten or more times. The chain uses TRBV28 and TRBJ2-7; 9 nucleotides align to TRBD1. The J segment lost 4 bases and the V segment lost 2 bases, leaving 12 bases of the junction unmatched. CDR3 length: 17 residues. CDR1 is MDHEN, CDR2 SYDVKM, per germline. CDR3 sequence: CASSLGFGTGSRYEQYF. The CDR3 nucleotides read TGTGCCAGCAGTTTAGGTTTCGGGACAGGGAGTCGGTACGAGCAGTACTTC.

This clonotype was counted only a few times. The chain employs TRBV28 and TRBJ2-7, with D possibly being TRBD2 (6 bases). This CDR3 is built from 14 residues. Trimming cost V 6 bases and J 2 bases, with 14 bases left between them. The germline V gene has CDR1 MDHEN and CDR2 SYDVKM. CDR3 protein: CASRTGLDAYEQYF. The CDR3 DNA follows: TGTGCCAGCAGAACGGGACTCGACGCCTACGAGCAGTACTTC.

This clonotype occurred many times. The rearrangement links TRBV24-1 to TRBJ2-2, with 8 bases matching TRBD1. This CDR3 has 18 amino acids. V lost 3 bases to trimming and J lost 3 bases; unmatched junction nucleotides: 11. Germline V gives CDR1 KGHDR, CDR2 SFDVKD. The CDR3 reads CATSDLPGQGMDTGELFF. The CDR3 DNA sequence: TGTGCCACCAGTGATCTCCCCGGACAGGGCATGGACACCGGGGAGCTGTTTTTT.